This TCR beta chain comes out of a study of T cells in Graves' hyperthyroidism and ophthalmopathy. Study outcomes and limitations: Blood also held most thyroid clonotypes expanded beyond 0.001.

About this clonotype itself: Its antigen is not identified.

Per the germline V gene, CDR1 is MGHRA and CDR2 is YSYEKL. V was pared by 0 bases and J by 5 bases, with 12 bases between. The length of the CDR3 is 15 residues. RNA transcripts provided the source from which TCR beta CDR3 regions were amplified. The HTBI primer set drove a first-round RT-PCR of the TCR CDR3. A single record per CDR3 protein comes from TCRdb applying MiXCR to the multiplex PCR reads. Among around 500,000 distinct CDR3 sequences, about 15% were seen once, and the ten largest hold 25% to 30%. Not enrolled were patients with uncontrolled infection, other autoimmune disease, pregnancy or lactation.

The TCR was taken from a woman aged 30 to 39 with Graves' ophthalmopathy. The V and J genes are TRBV4-1 and TRBJ2-3; D call uncertain. The sequencing sample was made of blood. DNA of the CDR3: TGCGCCAGCAGCCAAGAAACTAAAGCACGAGATACGCAGTATTTT. Translating gives CASSQETKARDTQYF.